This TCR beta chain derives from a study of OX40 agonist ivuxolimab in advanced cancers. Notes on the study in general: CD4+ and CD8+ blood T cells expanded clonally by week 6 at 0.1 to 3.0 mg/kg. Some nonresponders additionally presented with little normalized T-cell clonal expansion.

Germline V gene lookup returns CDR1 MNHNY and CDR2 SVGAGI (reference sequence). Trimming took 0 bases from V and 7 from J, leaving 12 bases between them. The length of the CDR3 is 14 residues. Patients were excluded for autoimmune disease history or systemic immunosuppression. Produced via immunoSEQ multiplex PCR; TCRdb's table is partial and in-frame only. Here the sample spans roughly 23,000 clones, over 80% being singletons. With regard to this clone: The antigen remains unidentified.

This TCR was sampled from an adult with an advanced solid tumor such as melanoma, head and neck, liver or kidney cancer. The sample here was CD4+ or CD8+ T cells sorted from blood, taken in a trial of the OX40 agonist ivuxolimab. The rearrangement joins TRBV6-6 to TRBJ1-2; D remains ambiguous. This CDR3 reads CASSYSPEAGGYTF. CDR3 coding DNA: TGTGCCAGCAGTTACTCGCCCGAGGCCGGTGGCTACACCTTC.